In this sample, the clone carrying this TCR beta chain turned up once. These data originate in a study of OX40 agonist ivuxolimab in advanced cancers. Study at large: The eligibility criteria allowed prior anti-PD-1, anti-PD-L1 or anti-CTLA-4 therapy, and under 50% had some.

Trimming removed 5 bases from V and 2 bases from J, with 15 bases in between. Per germline, CDR1 MNHEY and CDR2 SMNVEV (reference sequence). This CDR3 has 15 amino acids. Some clones are missing from TCRdb's copy, which holds only in-frame ones; the method was immunoSEQ multiplex PCR. This table has under 55,000 clones, 90% to 95% appearing once. The receptor's source is an adult with an advanced solid tumor such as melanoma, head and neck, liver or kidney cancer. Material: CD4+ or CD8+ T cells sorted from blood, obtained in a trial of the OX40 agonist ivuxolimab. The chain is built from TRBV27 and TRBJ2-5; D is undetermined. This CDR3 reads CASSGIQSVQETQYF. The CDR3 DNA is TGTGCCAGCAGTGGGATACAGTCGGTTCAAGAGACCCAGTACTTC.